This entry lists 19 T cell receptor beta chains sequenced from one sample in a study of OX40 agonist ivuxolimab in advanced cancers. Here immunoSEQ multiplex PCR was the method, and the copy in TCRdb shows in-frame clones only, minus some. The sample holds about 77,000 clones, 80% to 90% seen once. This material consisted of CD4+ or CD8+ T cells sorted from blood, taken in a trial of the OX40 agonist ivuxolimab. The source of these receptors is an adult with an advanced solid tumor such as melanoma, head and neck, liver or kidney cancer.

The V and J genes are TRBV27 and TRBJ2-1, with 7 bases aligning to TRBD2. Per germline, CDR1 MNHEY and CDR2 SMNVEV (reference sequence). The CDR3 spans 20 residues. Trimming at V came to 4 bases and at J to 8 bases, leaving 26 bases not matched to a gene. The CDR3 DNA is TGTGCCAGCAGTTCCTACACTTCCTCCTCGCGGGGCGGGAGTCGGGATGAGCAGTTCTTC. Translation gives CASSSYTSSSRGGSRDEQFF.

CDR3 sequence reads: CASSLVGPSNQPQHF. The CDR3 DNA follows: TGTGCCAGCAGCTTAGTGGGACCTAGCAATCAGCCCCAGCATTTT. The V gene is TRBV7-3, the J gene TRBJ1-5, with D possibly matching TRBD1 (5 bases). The germline gives CDR1 SGHTA, CDR2 FQGTGA. V gave up 2 bases and J gave up 0 bases, with 8 bases separating them. CDR3 size: 15 residues.

CDR3 sequence (DNA): TGTGCCAGCAGTACCCCCCAGGGGGCCGGGCAGCCCCAGCATTTT. This sequence encodes CASSTPQGAGQPQHF. This chain connects TRBV27 to TRBJ1-5, with 8 positions matching TRBD1. CDR1 and CDR2 (germline): MNHEY, SMNVEV (reference sequence). The J segment lost 7 bases and the V segment lost 5 bases, leaving 10 bases of the junction unmatched. The CDR3 has 15 residues.

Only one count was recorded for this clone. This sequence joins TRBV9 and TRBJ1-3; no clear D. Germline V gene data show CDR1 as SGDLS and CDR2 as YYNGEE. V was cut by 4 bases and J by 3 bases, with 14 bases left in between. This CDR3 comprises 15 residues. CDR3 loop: CASSPSDGFGNTIYF. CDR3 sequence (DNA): TGTGCCAGCAGCCCCTCAGATGGGTTTGGAAACACCATATATTTT.

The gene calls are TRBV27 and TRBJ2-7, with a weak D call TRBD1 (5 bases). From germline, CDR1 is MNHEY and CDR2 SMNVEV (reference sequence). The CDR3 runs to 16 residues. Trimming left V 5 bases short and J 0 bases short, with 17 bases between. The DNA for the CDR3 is TGTGCCAGCAGTCCGGGCACAGGTTTCAGCTCCTACGAGCAGTACTTC. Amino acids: CASSPGTGFSSYEQYF.

In nucleotides, the CDR3 is TGTGCCAGCAGCTCCCGGGCCTCTAACTATGGCTACACCTTC. Translation gives CASSSRASNYGYTF. The V and J genes are TRBV7-9 and TRBJ1-2; no clear D. The CDR3 has 14 amino acids. CDR1 and CDR2 (germline): SEHNR, FQNEAQ (reference sequence). Trimming cost V 4 bases and J 0 bases, with 9 bases left between them. Supplemented by reference TRBV7-9 and TRBJ1-2, the full variable domain reads DTGVSQNPRHKITKRGQNVTFRCDPISEHNRLYWYRQTLGQGPEFLTYFQNEAQLEKSRLLSDRFSAERPKGSFSTLEIQRTEQGDSAMYLCASSSRASNYGYTFGSGTRLTVV.

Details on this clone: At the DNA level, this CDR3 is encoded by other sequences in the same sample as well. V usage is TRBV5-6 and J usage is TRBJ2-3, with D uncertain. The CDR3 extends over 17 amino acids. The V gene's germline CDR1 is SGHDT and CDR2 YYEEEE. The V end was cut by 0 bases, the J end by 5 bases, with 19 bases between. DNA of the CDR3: TGTGCCAGCAGCTTGGCTGGCTACCCCTCTTTTGTAGATACGCAGTATTTT. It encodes CASSLAGYPSFVDTQYF.

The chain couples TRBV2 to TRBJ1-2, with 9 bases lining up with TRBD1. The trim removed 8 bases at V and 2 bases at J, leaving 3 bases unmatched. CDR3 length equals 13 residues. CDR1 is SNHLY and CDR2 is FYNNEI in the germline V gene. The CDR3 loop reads CASGGTGNYGYTF. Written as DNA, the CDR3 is TGTGCCAGCGGGGGGACAGGGAACTATGGCTACACCTTC. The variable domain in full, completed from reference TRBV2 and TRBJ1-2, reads EPEVTQTPSHQVTQMGQEVILRCVPISNHLYFYWYRQILGQKVEFLVSFYNNEISEKSEIFDDQFSVERPDGSNFTLKIRSTKLEDSAMYFCASGGTGNYGYTFGSGTRLTVV.

CDR3 nucleotides: TGCGCCAGCAGCCAAGAGGGGACAAAGCAGTACTTC. Translating it yields CASSQEGTKQYF. The chain has TRBV4-1 and TRBJ2-7; D perhaps matches TRBD1 (6 bases). The CDR3 length is 12 residues. V gave up 0 bases and J gave up 8 bases, with 8 bases separating them. Germline lookup yields CDR1 MGHRA and CDR2 YSYEKL.

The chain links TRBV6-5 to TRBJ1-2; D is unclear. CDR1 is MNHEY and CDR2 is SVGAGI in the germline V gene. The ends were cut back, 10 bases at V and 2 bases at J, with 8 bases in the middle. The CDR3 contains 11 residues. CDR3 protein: CATQANYGYTF. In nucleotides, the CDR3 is TGTGCCACCCAGGCCAACTATGGCTACACCTTC.

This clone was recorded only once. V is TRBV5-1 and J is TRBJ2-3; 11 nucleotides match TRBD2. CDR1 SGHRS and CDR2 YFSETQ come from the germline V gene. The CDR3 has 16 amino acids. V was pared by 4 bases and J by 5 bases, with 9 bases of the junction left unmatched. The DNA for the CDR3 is TGCGCCAGCAGCATGCCGACTAGCGGGGTTGGAGATACGCAGTATTTT. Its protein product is CASSMPTSGVGDTQYF. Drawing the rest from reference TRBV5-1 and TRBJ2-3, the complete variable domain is KAGVTQTPRYLIKTRGQQVTLSCSPISGHRSVSWYQQTPGQGLQFLFEYFSETQRNKGNFPGRFSGRQFSNSRSEMNVSTLELGDSALYLCASSMPTSGVGDTQYFGPGTRLTVL.

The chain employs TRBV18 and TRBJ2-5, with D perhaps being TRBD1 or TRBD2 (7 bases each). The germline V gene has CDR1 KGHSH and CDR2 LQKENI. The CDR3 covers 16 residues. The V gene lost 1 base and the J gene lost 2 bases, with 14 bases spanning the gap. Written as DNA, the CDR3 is TGTGCCAGCTCACCACTGGGAGGGGGCCTACAAGAGACCCAGTACTTC. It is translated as CASSPLGGGLQETQYF.

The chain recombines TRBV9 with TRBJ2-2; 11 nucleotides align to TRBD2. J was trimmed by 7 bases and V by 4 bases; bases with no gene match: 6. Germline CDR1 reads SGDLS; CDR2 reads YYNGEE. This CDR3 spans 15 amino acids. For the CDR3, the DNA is TGTGCCAGCAGCCCCCGTACTAGCGGGAGCGGGGAGCTGTTTTTT. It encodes CASSPRTSGSGELFF.

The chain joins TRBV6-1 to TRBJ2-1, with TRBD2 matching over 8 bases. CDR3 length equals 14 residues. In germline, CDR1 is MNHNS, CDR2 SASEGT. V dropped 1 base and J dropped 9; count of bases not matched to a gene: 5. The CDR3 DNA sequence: TGTGCCAGCAGTGAAGTAGCGGGGTACGGTGAGCAGTTCTTC. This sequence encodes CASSEVAGYGEQFF.

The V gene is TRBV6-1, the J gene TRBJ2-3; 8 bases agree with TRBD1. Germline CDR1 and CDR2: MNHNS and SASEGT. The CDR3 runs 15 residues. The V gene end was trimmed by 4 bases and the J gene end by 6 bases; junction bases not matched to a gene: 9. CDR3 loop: CASSAQGAYGDTQYF. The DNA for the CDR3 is TGTGCCAGCAGTGCCCAGGGGGCTTATGGGGATACGCAGTATTTT.

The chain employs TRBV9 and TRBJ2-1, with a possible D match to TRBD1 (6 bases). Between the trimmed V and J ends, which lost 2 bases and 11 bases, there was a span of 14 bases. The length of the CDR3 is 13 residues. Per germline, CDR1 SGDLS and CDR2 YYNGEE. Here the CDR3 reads CASSVGGAPQQFF. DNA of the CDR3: TGTGCCAGCAGCGTTGGGGGCGCTCCCCAGCAGTTCTTC. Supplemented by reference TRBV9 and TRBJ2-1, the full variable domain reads DSGVTQTPKHLITATGQRVTLRCSPRSGDLSVYWYQQSLDQGLQFLIQYYNGEERAKGNILERFSAQQFPDLHSELNLSSLELGDSALYFCASSVGGAPQQFFGPGTRLTVL.

CDR3 sequence: CASRRGRADTQYF. The CDR3 coding sequence is TGCGCCAGCAGAAGGGGGCGGGCAGATACGCAGTATTTT. V and J are TRBV5-1 and TRBJ2-3, with 7 bases fitting TRBD1. Germline V gene data show CDR1 as SGHRS and CDR2 as YFSETQ. V was clipped by 5 bases and J by 4 bases; unmatched bases: 4. The CDR3 sequence is 13 residues long.

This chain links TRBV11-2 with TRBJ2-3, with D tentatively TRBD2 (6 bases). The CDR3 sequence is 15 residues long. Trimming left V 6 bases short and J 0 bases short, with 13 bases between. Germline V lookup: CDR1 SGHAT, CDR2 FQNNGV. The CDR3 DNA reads TGTGCCAGCAGATTACCGGGACTTAGCACAGATACGCAGTATTTT. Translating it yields CASRLPGLSTDTQYF.

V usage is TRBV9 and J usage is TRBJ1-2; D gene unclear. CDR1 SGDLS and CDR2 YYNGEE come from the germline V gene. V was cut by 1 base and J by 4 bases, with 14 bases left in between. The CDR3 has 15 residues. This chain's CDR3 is CASSVWGLGSYGYTF. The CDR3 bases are TGTGCCAGCAGCGTATGGGGTCTGGGAAGCTATGGCTACACCTTC.